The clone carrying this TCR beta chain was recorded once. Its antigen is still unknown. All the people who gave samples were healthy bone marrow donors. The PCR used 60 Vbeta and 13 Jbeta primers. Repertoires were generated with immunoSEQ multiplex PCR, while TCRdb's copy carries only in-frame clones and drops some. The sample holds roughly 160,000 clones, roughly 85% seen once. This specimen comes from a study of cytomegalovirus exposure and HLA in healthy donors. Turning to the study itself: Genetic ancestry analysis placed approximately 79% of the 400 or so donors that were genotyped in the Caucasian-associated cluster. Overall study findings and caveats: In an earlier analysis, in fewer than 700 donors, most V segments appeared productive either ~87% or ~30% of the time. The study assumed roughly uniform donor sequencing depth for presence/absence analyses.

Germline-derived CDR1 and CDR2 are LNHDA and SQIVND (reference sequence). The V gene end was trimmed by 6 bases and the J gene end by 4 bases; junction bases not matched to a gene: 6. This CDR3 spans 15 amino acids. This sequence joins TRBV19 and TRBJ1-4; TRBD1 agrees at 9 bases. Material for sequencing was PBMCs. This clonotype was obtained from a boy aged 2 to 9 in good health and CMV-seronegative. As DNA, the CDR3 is TGTGCCAGTAGCAGACCGACAGGGGGTAATGAAAAACTGTTTTTT. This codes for CASSRPTGGNEKLFF.